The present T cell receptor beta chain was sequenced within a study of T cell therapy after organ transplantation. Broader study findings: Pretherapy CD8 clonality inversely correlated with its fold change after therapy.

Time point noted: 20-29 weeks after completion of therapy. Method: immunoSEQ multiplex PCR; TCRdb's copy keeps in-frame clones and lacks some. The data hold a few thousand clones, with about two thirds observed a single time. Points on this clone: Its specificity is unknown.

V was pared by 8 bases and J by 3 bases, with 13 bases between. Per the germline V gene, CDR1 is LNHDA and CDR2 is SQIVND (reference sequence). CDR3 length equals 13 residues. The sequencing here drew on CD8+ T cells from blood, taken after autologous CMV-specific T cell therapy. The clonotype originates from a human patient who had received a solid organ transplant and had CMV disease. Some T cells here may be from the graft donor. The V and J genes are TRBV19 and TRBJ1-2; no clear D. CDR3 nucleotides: TGTGCCAGTGGGTTGAGGACCGACTATGGCTACACCTTC. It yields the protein CASGLRTDYGYTF.